These 26 T cell receptor beta chains share one sample of origin, sequenced in a study of shared clonotypes between healthy human individuals. Method: immunoSEQ multiplex PCR; TCRdb's copy keeps in-frame clones and lacks some. The sample carries roughly 2 million clones, 90% to 95% recorded once. What was sequenced was naive CD4+ T cells sorted from blood. Subset described: CD45RA+ positively selected. These receptors all stem from a man aged 18-30 years in good health.

The CDR3 spells CASSLSLSGSYGYTF. In nucleotides, the CDR3 is TGTGCCAGCAGTTTATCCCTATCAGGGTCCTATGGCTACACCTTC. The chain recombines TRBV28 with TRBJ1-2; D possibly corresponds to TRBD1 (5 bases). Trimming took off 1 base at V and 4 bases at J, with 13 bases between the two ends. The length of the CDR3 is 15 residues. Germline loops: CDR1 MDHEN, CDR2 SYDVKM.

This clone occurred a few times. This chain links TRBV28 with TRBJ1-2; weak D call: TRBD1 (6 bases). With 10 bases removed from V and 3 bases from J, the gap between germline ends came to 15 bases. CDR3 length equals 13 residues. CDR1 MDHEN and CDR2 SYDVKM come from the germline V gene. CDR3 residues: CATGRGLDYGYTF. The CDR3 region has the DNA TGTGCCACTGGGCGGGGGCTCGACTATGGCTACACCTTC.

The V and J genes are TRBV30 and TRBJ2-1; 7 bases align to TRBD1. The germline gives CDR1 GTSNPN, CDR2 SVGIG (reference sequence). The CDR3 length is 13 residues. V was pared by 8 bases and J by 6 bases, with 10 bases of the junction left unmatched. In DNA, the CDR3 is TGTGCCGGCCACCGACAGGGTCCCAATGAGCAGTTCTTC. This gives the protein CAGHRQGPNEQFF.

This clone was counted at least ten times. The sample has other DNA sequences that encode this CDR3 too. The chain links TRBV30 to TRBJ2-7; perhaps D is TRBD1 or TRBD2 (5 bases each). Germline CDR1 GTSNPN, CDR2 SVGIG (reference sequence). The CDR3 totals 15 residues. Trimming shortened V by 4 bases and J by 4 bases, and 20 bases separated the two germline ends. CDR3 coding DNA: TGTGCCTGGACCCCTGGGGGAGTAATTAGTTACGAGCAGTACTTC. This codes for CAWTPGGVISYEQYF. Full variable domain (outside the CDR3, taken from reference TRBV30 and TRBJ2-7): SQTIHQWPATLVQPVGSPLSLECTVEGTSNPNLYWYRQAAGRGLQLLFYSVGIGQISSEVPQNLSASRPQDRQFILSSKKLLLSDSGFYLCAWTPGGVISYEQYFGPGTRLTVT.

The rearrangement uses TRBV11-1 and TRBJ2-5; D unresolved. The V and J ends lost 1 base and 5 bases respectively, with 11 bases between them. Germline loops: CDR1 SGHAT, CDR2 FQDESV (reference sequence). The CDR3 extends over 14 amino acids. The CDR3 coding sequence is TGTGCCAGCAGCTTAGGGTTTAGCTACGAGACCCAGTACTTC. Its translation is CASSLGFSYETQYF.

DNA for the CDR3: TGTGCCAGCTCACCGACAAGTCAGAGAAATCAGCCCCAGCATTTT. Its protein is CASSPTSQRNQPQHF. V usage is TRBV18 and J usage is TRBJ1-5; D is unclear. In germline, CDR1 is KGHSH, CDR2 LQKENI. Trimming stripped 3 bases from V and 4 bases from J, with 13 bases between. The length of the CDR3 is 15 residues. Full variable domain (remainder filled in from reference TRBV18 and TRBJ1-5): NAGVMQNPRHLVRRRGQEARLRCSPMKGHSHVYWYRQLPEEGLKFMVYLQKENIIDESGMPKERFSAEFPKEGPSILRIQQVVRGDSAAYFCASSPTSQRNQPQHFGDGTRLSIL.

V and J are TRBV18 and TRBJ2-7, with 10 bases identical to TRBD1. This CDR3 is 15 amino acids long. The J segment lost 1 base and the V segment lost 5 bases, leaving 5 bases of the junction unmatched. CDR1 KGHSH and CDR2 LQKENI come from the germline V gene. CDR3 protein: CASSAWTGGSYEQYF. The CDR3 coding sequence is TGTGCCAGCTCAGCATGGACAGGGGGTTCCTACGAGCAGTACTTC.

This sequence joins TRBV28 and TRBJ1-4, with TRBD1 identical over 8 bases. The CDR3 runs 16 residues. Looked up from germline, CDR1 is MDHEN and CDR2 is SYDVKM. The trim removed 5 bases at V and 3 bases at J, leaving 8 bases unmatched. CDR3 loop: CASSPPPGQANEKLFF. CDR3 nucleotides: TGTGCCAGCAGTCCCCCACCGGGACAGGCTAATGAAAAACTGTTTTTT.

The chain employs TRBV6-1 and TRBJ2-1; 8 bases map to TRBD1. CDR3 length equals 14 residues. Germline values: CDR1 MNHNS, CDR2 SASEGT. Trimming took 4 bases from V and 8 from J; bases not matched to a gene: 7. The CDR3 here is CASSGQGAIDEQFF. CDR3 nucleotides: TGTGCCAGCAGTGGGCAGGGGGCGATCGATGAGCAGTTCTTC.

This clone has only one observation. V gene TRBV4-3 combines with J gene TRBJ2-7; tentatively, D is TRBD1 (6 bases). There are 13 residues in the CDR3. Trimming stripped 2 bases from V and 5 bases from J, with 10 bases between. Germline loops: CDR1 LGHNA, CDR2 YSLEER. This CDR3 is CASSQQRGNEQYF. The CDR3 DNA follows: TGCGCCAGCAGCCAACAGAGGGGGAACGAGCAGTACTTC.

This chain links TRBV7-8 with TRBJ1-6; the D gene is possibly TRBD1 (6 bases). The CDR3 has 14 residues. Germline CDR1 SGHVS, CDR2 FQNEAQ. V lost 6 bases, J lost 10 bases, and 16 bases lay in between. The CDR3 nucleotides are TGTGCCAGCAGGCTACAGGGAGTTGGATCACCCCTCCACTTT. It is translated as CASRLQGVGSPLHF. Supplemented by reference TRBV7-8 and TRBJ1-6, the full variable domain reads GAGVSQSPRYKVAKRGQDVALRCDPISGHVSLFWYQQALGQGPEFLTYFQNEAQLDKSGLPSDRFFAERPEGSVSTLKIQRTQQEDSAVYLCASRLQGVGSPLHFGNGTRLTVT.

This chain joins TRBV4-2 and TRBJ2-7; TRBD1 aligns across 8 bases. V lost 1 base and J lost 6; bases outside the gene matches: 8. CDR3 length: 15 residues. The germline V gene encodes CDR1 LGHNA and CDR2 YNFKEQ. The CDR3 DNA is TGTGCCAGCAGCCAAGGGGGACAGGCGGCGGGCGAGCAGTACTTC. It yields the protein CASSQGGQAAGEQYF.

The chain links TRBV5-6 to TRBJ2-1, with D perhaps assigned TRBD1 or TRBD2 (6 bases each). The CDR3 runs 18 residues. V lost 4 bases, J lost 0 bases, and 20 bases lay in between. The germline CDR1 and CDR2 sequences are SGHDT and YYEEEE. This CDR3 is CASSPLRTVGSSYNEQFF. The CDR3 DNA sequence: TGTGCCAGCAGCCCATTAAGGACAGTCGGGAGCTCCTACAATGAGCAGTTCTTC.

The rearrangement links TRBV15 to TRBJ2-5; D is unclear. Per germline, CDR1 LNHNV and CDR2 YYDKDF (reference sequence). The V gene lost 0 bases and the J gene lost 2 bases, with 10 bases spanning the gap. CDR3 length: 15 amino acids. The CDR3 loop is CATSRDVGTQETQYF. CDR3 coding DNA: TGTGCCACCAGCAGAGATGTGGGAACACAAGAGACCCAGTACTTC.

The chain couples TRBV5-1 to TRBJ2-1; 9 bases map to TRBD2. This CDR3 is 14 amino acids long. V was clipped by 2 bases and J by 6 bases; unmatched bases: 3. The germline V gene has CDR1 SGHRS and CDR2 YFSETQ. The CDR3 reads CASSFGLASNEQFF. CDR3 sequence (DNA): TGCGCCAGCAGCTTCGGACTAGCGTCCAATGAGCAGTTCTTC. Supplemented by reference TRBV5-1 and TRBJ2-1, the full variable domain reads KAGVTQTPRYLIKTRGQQVTLSCSPISGHRSVSWYQQTPGQGLQFLFEYFSETQRNKGNFPGRFSGRQFSNSRSEMNVSTLELGDSALYLCASSFGLASNEQFFGPGTRLTVL.

As regards this clone: Other DNA variants within this sample encode the same CDR3. The chain is built from TRBV2 and TRBJ2-2; D ambiguous. The CDR3 extends over 12 amino acids. The germline CDR1 and CDR2 sequences are SNHLY and FYNNEI. Between the trimmed V and J ends, which lost 8 bases and 3 bases, there was a span of 7 bases. The CDR3 sequence is CASRVDTGELFF. The CDR3 region has the DNA TGTGCCAGCCGCGTCGACACCGGGGAGCTGTTTTTT.

The V gene is TRBV5-4, the J gene TRBJ2-3, with D perhaps TRBD1 (6 bases). Germline CDR1 reads SGHNT; CDR2 reads YYREEE (reference sequence). V lost 4 bases and J 2 bases, leaving 11 bases between the germline ends. The CDR3 loop spans 14 amino acids. CDR3 nucleotide sequence: TGTGCCAGCAGCCCGGGACAACTCACAGATACGCAGTATTTT. Translation: CASSPGQLTDTQYF.

This chain uses TRBV6-5 with TRBJ2-3, with unresolved D. Per the germline V gene, CDR1 is MNHEY and CDR2 is SVGAGI. This CDR3 is built from 15 residues. V lost 6 bases and J lost 1, with 14 bases in between. In nucleotides, the CDR3 is TGTGCCAGCAGCCCCCCTAGGGCCGGCACAGATACGCAGTATTTT. It encodes CASSPPRAGTDTQYF.

This sequence joins TRBV9 and TRBJ2-4; D gene uncertain. CDR1 is SGDLS and CDR2 is YYNGEE in the germline V gene. Between the trimmed V and J ends, which lost 1 base and 6 bases, there was a span of 11 bases. The CDR3 extends over 14 amino acids. CDR3 coding DNA: TGTGCCAGCAGCGTAACGGATAGCCCAAACATTCAGTACTTC. Amino acids: CASSVTDSPNIQYF.

This chain links TRBV11-2 with TRBJ1-1; D is uncertain. Germline CDR1 reads SGHAT; CDR2 reads FQNNGV. V was cut by 1 base and J by 3 bases, with 6 bases left in between. There are 13 residues in the CDR3. CDR3 in amino acids: CASSLAFDTEAFF. CDR3 in DNA: TGTGCCAGCAGCTTAGCTTTTGACACTGAAGCTTTCTTT.

The chain links TRBV28 to TRBJ1-4; D unclear. The germline V gene has CDR1 MDHEN and CDR2 SYDVKM. CDR3 length equals 11 residues. Trimming stripped 3 bases from V and 14 bases from J, with 10 bases between. CDR3 DNA sequence: TGTGCCAGCAGTTTTGGAGGGAGGCTGTTTTTT. Amino acid sequence: CASSFGGRLFF. The whole variable domain, remainder taken from reference TRBV28 and TRBJ1-4, is DVKVTQSSRYLVKRTGEKVFLECVQDMDHENMFWYRQDPGLGLRLIYFSYDVKMKEKGDIPEGYSVSREKKERFSLILESASTNQTSMYLCASSFGGRLFFGSGTQLSVL.

The chain recombines TRBV19 with TRBJ2-5; D call uncertain. The CDR3 is 16 amino acids. Trimming removed 3 bases at V and 2 bases at J, with 16 bases between. The germline gives CDR1 LNHDA, CDR2 SQIVND (reference sequence). The CDR3 DNA reads as TGTGCCAGTAGTATGCTCGGCAGAGTAACTCAAGAGACCCAGTACTTC. As protein: CASSMLGRVTQETQYF.

Notes on this clone: Other DNA sequences in this sample translate to the same CDR3. The chain carries TRBV30 and TRBJ1-5; a possible D gene is TRBD1 (5 bases). The V gene lost 3 bases and the J gene lost 4 bases, with 10 bases spanning the gap. This CDR3 has 13 residues. The germline gives CDR1 GTSNPN, CDR2 SVGIG (reference sequence). The CDR3 DNA is TGTGCCTGGAGCAGTCAGGGTAATCAGCCCCAGCATTTT. Protein product: CAWSSQGNQPQHF.

The chain recombines TRBV11-2 with TRBJ2-3; no definite D call. The CDR3 has 16 amino acids. Germline V CDR1 and CDR2: SGHAT, FQNNGV. Between the trimmed V and J ends, which lost 5 bases and 0 bases, there was a span of 15 bases. CDR3 sequence (DNA): TGTGCCAGCAGCCCAGACTGGGCCCCAAGCACAGATACGCAGTATTTT. Its translation: CASSPDWAPSTDTQYF.

The rearrangement joins TRBV9 to TRBJ2-2; 9 nucleotides match TRBD2. The CDR3 has 16 residues. The J segment lost 4 bases and the V segment lost 2 bases, leaving 6 bases of the junction unmatched. Germline assignment: CDR1 SGDLS and CDR2 YYNGEE. CDR3 coding DNA: TGTGCCAGCAGCGTTAGCGGGGGCTACTCCACCGGGGAGCTGTTTTTT. Encoded protein: CASSVSGGYSTGELFF.

In its sample, this clone was seen once. CDR3 nucleotides: TGCGCCAGCAGCCCGTTCCACAGGGAAAGGCTGTTTTTT. Amino acids: CASSPFHRERLFF. The chain is built from TRBV4-1 and TRBJ1-4; possibly TRBD1 for D (6 bases). CDR3 length equals 13 residues. V lost 4 bases to trimming and J lost 14 bases, with 17 bases between them. Germline V gene sequence: CDR1 MGHRA, CDR2 YSYEKL.